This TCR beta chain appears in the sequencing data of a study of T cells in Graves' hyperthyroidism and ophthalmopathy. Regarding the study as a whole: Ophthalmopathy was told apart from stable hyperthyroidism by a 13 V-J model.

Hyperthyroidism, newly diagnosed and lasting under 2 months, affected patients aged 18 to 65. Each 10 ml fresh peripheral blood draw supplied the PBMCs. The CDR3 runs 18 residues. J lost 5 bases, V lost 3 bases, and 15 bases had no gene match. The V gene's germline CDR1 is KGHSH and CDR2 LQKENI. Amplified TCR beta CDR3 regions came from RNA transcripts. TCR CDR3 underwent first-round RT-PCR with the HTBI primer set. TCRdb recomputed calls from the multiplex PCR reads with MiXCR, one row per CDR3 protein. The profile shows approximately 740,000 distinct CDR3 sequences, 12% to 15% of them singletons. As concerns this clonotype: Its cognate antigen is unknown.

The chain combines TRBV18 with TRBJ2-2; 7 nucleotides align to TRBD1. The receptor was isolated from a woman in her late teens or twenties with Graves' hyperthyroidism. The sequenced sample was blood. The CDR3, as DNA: TGTGCCAGCTCACCTACGAATGGAGACAGGGCGGGTACCGGGGAGCTGTTTTTT. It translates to CASSPTNGDRAGTGELFF.